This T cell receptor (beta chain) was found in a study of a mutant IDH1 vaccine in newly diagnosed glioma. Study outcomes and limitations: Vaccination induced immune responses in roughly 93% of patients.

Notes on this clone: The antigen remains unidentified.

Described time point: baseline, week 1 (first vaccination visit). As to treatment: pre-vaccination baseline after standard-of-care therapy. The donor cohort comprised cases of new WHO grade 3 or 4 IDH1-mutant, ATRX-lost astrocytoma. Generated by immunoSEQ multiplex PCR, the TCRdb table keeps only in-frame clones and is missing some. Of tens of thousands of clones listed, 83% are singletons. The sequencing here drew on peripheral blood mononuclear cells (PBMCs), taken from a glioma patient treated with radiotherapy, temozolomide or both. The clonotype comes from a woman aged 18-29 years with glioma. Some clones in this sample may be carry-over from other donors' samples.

The CDR3 reads CASSESGNTEAFF. The CDR3 DNA is TGCGCCAGCAGTGAGTCGGGGAACACTGAAGCTTTCTTT. The chain links TRBV10-1 to TRBJ1-1; D gene unclear. The CDR3 has 13 amino acids. The V gene's germline CDR1 is WNHNN and CDR2 SYGVQD (reference sequence). V was cut by 0 bases and J by 1 base, with 3 bases left in between.